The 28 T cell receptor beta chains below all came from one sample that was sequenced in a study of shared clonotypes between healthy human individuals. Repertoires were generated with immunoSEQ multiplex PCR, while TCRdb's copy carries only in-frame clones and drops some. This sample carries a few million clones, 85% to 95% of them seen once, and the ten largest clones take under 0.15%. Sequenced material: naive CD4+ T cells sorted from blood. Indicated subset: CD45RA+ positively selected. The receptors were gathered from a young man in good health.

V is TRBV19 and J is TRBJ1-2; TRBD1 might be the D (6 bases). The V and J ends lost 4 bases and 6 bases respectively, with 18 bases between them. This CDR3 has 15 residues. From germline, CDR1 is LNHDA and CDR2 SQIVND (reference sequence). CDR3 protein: CASSTSSGAGNGYTF. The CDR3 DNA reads TGTGCCAGTAGTACGTCTTCAGGGGCTGGGAATGGCTACACCTTC.

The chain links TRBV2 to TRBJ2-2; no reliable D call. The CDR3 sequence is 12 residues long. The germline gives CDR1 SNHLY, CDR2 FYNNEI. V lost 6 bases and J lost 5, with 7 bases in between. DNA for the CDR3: TGTGCCAGCAGATCCCGAACCGGGGAGCTGTTTTTT. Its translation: CASRSRTGELFF.

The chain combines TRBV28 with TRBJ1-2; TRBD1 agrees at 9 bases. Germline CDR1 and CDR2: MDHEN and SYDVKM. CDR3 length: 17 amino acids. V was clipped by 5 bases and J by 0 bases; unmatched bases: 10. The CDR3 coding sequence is TGTGCCAGCAGTCCACCGGGACAGGGCGTATCTAACTATGGCTACACCTTC. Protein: CASSPPGQGVSNYGYTF.

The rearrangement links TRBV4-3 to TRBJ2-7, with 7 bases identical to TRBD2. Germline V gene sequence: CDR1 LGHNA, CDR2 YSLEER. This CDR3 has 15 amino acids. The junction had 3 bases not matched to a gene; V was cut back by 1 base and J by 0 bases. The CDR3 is CASSQAGGDSYEQYF. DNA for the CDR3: TGCGCCAGCAGCCAAGCTGGGGGGGACTCCTACGAGCAGTACTTC.

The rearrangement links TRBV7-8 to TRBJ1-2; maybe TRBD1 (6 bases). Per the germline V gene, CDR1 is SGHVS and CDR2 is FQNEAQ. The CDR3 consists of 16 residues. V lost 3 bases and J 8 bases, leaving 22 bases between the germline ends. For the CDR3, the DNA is TGTGCCAGCAGCTTCGCCGTCCTTTCGGACGGGGGCGGCTACACCTTC. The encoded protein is CASSFAVLSDGGGYTF.

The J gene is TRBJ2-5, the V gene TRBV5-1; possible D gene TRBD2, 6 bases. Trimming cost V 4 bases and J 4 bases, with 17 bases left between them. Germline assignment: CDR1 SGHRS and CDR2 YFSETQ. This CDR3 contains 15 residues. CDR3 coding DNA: TGCGCCAGCAGCCCTGTATCCTCCGGGAGAGAGACCCAGTACTTC. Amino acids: CASSPVSSGRETQYF.

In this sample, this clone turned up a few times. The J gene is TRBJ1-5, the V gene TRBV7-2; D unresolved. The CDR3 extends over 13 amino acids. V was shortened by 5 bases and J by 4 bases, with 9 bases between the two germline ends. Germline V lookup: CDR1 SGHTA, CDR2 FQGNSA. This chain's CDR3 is CASSLRTNQPQHF. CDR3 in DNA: TGTGCCAGCAGCCTACGAACAAATCAGCCCCAGCATTTT.

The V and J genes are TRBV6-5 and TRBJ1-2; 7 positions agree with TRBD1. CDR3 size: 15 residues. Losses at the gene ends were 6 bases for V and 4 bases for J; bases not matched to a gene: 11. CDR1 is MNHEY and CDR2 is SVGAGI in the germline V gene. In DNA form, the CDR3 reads TGTGCCAGCAGCCGACGACAGGGTGGGGGCTATGGCTACACCTTC. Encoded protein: CASSRRQGGGYGYTF.

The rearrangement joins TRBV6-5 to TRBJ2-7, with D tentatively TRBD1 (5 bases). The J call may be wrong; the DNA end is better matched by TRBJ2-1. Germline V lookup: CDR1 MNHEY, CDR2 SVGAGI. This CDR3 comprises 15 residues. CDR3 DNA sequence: TGTGCCAGCAGTTTGGACAAGTCGAACTACAATGAGCAGTTCTTC. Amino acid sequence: CASSLDKSNYNEQFF.

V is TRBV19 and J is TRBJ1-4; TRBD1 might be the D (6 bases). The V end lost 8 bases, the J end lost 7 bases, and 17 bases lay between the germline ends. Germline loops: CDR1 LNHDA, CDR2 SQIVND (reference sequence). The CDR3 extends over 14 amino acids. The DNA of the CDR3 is TGTGCCAGTCTTGGGGGCGTGGGAGGTGAAAAACTGTTTTTT. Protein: CASLGGVGGEKLFF.

The CDR3 coding sequence is TGTGCCAGCAGCTCCGGGGGCTGGTATGGCTACACCTTC. It translates to CASSSGGWYGYTF. V and J are TRBV6-5 and TRBJ1-2, with D tentatively TRBD1 (6 bases). Germline-derived CDR1 and CDR2 are MNHEY and SVGAGI. V shed 6 bases and J shed 5 bases, with 13 bases lying between them. The CDR3 loop spans 13 amino acids.

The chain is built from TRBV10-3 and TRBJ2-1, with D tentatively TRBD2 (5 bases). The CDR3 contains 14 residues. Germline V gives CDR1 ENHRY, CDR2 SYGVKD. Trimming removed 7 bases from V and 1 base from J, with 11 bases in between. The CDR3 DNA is TGTGCCATCAAAAGCGGCGGTTCCTACAATGAGCAGTTCTTC. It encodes CAIKSGGSYNEQFF.

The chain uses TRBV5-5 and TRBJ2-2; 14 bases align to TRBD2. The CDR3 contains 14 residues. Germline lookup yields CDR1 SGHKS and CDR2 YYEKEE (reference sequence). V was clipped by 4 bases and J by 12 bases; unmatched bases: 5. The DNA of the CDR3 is TGTGCCAGCAGCGGGGGACTAGCGGGAGCGAAGCTGTTTTTT. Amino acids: CASSGGLAGAKLFF.

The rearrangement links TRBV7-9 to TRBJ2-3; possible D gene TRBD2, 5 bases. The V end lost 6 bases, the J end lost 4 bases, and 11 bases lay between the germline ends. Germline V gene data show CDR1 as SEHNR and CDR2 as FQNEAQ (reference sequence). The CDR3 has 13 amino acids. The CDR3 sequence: CASRISGSDTQYF. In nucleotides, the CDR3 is TGTGCCAGCAGGATATCGGGGTCAGATACGCAGTATTTT.

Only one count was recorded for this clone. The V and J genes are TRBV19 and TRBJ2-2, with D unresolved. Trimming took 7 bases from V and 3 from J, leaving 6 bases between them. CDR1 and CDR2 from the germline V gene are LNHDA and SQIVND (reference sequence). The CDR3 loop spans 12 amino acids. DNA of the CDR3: TGTGCCAGTACAGAATACACCGGGGAGCTGTTTTTT. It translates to CASTEYTGELFF.

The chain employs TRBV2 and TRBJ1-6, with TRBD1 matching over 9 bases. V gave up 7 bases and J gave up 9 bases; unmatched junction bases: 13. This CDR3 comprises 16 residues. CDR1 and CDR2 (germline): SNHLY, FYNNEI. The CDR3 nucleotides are TGTGCCAGCAAGTACACCGGGACAGGGTGGGGTTCACCCCTCCACTTT. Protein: CASKYTGTGWGSPLHF.

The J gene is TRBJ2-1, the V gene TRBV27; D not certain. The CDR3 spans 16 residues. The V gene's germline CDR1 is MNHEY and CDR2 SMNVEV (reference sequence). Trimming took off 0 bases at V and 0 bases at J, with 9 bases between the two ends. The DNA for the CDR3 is TGTGCCAGCAGTTTATCGAGGCCCCGCTCCTACAATGAGCAGTTCTTC. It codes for CASSLSRPRSYNEQFF.

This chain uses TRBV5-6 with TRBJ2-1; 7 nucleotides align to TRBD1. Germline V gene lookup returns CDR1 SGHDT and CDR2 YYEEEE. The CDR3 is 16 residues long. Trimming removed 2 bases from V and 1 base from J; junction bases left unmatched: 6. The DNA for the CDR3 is TGTGCCAGCAGCTTCCCCGGGACAGCGTCCTACAATGAGCAGTTCTTC. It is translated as CASSFPGTASYNEQFF.

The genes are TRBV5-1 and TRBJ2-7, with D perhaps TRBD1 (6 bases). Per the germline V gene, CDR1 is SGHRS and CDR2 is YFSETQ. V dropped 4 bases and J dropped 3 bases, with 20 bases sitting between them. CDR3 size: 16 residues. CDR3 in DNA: TGCGCCAGCAGCCCTCACCGGGACAAGGCGGTCTACGAGCAGTACTTC. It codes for CASSPHRDKAVYEQYF.

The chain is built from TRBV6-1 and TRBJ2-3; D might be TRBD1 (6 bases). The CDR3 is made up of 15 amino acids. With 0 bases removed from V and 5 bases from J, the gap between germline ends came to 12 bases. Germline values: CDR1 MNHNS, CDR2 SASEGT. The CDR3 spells CASSEAASRGDTQYF. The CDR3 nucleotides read TGTGCCAGCAGTGAAGCGGCTAGCAGGGGAGATACGCAGTATTTT.

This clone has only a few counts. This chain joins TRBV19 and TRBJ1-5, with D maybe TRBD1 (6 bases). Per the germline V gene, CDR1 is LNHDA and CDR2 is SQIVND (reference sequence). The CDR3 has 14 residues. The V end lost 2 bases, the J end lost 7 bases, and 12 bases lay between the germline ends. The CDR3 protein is CASSIQGIGQPQHF. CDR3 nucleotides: TGTGCCAGTAGTATACAGGGGATCGGCCAGCCCCAGCATTTT.

The CDR3 is CASSFPGPSTLSGNTIYF. For the CDR3, the DNA is TGTGCCAGCAGCTTTCCGGGACCGAGCACTCTCTCTGGAAACACCATATATTTT. The chain carries TRBV7-9 and TRBJ1-3, with a possible D match to TRBD1 (5 bases). The CDR3 sequence is 18 residues long. Germline CDR1 reads SEHNR; CDR2 reads FQNEAQ (reference sequence). V lost 3 bases to trimming and J lost 0 bases, with 18 bases between them. Combining the CDR3 with reference TRBV7-9 and TRBJ1-3 gives the whole variable domain DTGVSQNPRHKITKRGQNVTFRCDPISEHNRLYWYRQTLGQGPEFLTYFQNEAQLEKSRLLSDRFSAERPKGSFSTLEIQRTEQGDSAMYLCASSFPGPSTLSGNTIYFGEGSWLTVV.

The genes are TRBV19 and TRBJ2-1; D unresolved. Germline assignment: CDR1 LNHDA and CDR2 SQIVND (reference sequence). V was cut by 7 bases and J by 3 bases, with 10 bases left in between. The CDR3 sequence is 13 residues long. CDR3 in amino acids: CASNHQSYNEQFF. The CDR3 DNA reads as TGTGCCAGTAACCACCAGAGCTACAATGAGCAGTTCTTC.

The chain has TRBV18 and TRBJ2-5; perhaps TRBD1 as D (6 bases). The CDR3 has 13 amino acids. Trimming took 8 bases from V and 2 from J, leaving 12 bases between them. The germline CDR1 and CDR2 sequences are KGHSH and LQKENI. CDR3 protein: CASRQASQETQYF. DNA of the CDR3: TGTGCCAGCAGACAGGCCTCACAAGAGACCCAGTACTTC.

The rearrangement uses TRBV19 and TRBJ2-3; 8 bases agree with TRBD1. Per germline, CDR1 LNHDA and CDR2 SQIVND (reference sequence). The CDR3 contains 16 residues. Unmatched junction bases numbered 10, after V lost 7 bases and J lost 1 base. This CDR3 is CASTLFPGQGTDTQYF. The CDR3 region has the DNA TGTGCCAGTACCCTTTTTCCGGGACAGGGCACAGATACGCAGTATTTT.

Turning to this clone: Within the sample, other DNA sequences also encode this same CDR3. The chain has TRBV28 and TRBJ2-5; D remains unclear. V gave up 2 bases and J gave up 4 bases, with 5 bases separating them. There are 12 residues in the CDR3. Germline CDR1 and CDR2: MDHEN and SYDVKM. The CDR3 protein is CASSLRRETQYF. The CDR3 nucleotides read TGTGCCAGCAGTTTAAGGCGAGAGACCCAGTACTTC.

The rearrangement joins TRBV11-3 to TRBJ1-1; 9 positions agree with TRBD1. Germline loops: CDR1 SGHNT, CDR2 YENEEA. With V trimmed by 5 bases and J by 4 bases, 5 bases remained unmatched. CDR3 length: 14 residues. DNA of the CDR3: TGTGCCAGCAGCATACAGGGGGCAAGCACTGAAGCTTTCTTT. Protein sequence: CASSIQGASTEAFF. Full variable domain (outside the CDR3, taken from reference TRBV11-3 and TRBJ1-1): EAGVVQSPRYKIIEKKQPVAFWCNPISGHNTLYWYLQNLGQGPELLIRYENEEAVDDSQLPKDRFSAERLKGVDSTLKIQPAELGDSAVYLCASSIQGASTEAFFGQGTRLTVV.

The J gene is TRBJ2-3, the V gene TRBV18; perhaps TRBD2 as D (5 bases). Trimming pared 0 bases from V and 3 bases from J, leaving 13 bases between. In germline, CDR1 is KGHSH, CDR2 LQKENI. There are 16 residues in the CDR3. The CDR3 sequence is CASSPPNGKGTDTQYF. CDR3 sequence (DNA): TGTGCCAGCTCACCACCGAACGGGAAAGGGACAGATACGCAGTATTTT.